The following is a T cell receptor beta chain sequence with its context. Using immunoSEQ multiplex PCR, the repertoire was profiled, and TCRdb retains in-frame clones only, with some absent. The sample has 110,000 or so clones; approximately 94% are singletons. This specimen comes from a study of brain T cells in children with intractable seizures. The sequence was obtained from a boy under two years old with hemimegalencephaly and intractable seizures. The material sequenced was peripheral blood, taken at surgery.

The CDR3 region is CASSLGSRQETQYF. CDR3 in DNA: TGCGCCAGCAGCTTGGGCAGTCGGCAAGAGACCCAGTACTTC. The chain carries TRBV5-1 and TRBJ2-5; D not certain. Germline CDR1 is SGHRS and CDR2 is YFSETQ. This CDR3 contains 14 residues. The V and J ends lost 0 bases and 2 bases respectively, with 8 bases between them.